The TCR beta chain described here comes from a study of T cell responses to AZD1222 COVID-19 vaccine. Overall study: Second-dose groups at about 4 or about 12 weeks were pooled. Study-wide results and limits: Researchers report vaccine-associated CD4 TCRs spanning spike, with dominance at 160-218 and 743-854.

Notes on this clone: Its cognate antigen is unknown.

Germline CDR1 and CDR2: MNHEY and SVGAGI. The CDR3 has 13 residues. V was trimmed by 0 bases and J by 8 bases, leaving 10 bases between them. Some clones are missing from TCRdb's copy, which holds only in-frame ones; the method was immunoSEQ multiplex PCR. The table records around 100,000 clones, 80% to 90% of them present only once. This chain joins TRBV6-5 and TRBJ1-1, with D tentatively TRBD1 (6 bases). This clonotype was obtained from an adult in good health. The specimen was peripheral blood, collected on day 0 of AZD1222 vaccination. This chain's CDR3 is CASSYSKQGEAFF. CDR3 sequence (DNA): TGTGCCAGCAGTTACTCGAAACAGGGAGAAGCTTTCTTT.